The 20 T cell receptor beta chains reported below all come from one sample, sequenced in a study of blood T cell repertoires in COVID-19. The assay was immunoSEQ multiplex PCR, and TCRdb's table has in-frame clones only and misses some. The table shows a few hundred thousand clones, with more than 75% occurring only once. Material for sequencing was PBMCs or T cells enriched from blood (not recorded which). The receptors were gathered from a woman in her 30s who had recovered from COVID-19.

The J gene is TRBJ1-1, the V gene TRBV18; TRBD1 agrees at 7 bases. The junction had 19 bases not matched to a gene; V was cut back by 3 bases and J by 3 bases. The CDR3 spans 19 residues. From germline, CDR1 is KGHSH and CDR2 LQKENI. The CDR3 reads CASSPYIMTGSAMHTEAFF. DNA for the CDR3: TGTGCCAGCTCACCTTACATTATGACAGGGTCGGCGATGCACACTGAAGCTTTCTTT.

The rearrangement links TRBV7-9 to TRBJ2-7; TRBD1 agrees at 7 bases. This CDR3 has 13 amino acids. Germline V lookup: CDR1 SEHNR, CDR2 FQNEAQ (reference sequence). Trimming took 4 bases from V and 2 from J; bases not matched to a gene: 2. DNA of the CDR3: TGTGCCAGCAGCTCGACAGGGCCCTACGAGCAGTACTTC. Its protein product is CASSSTGPYEQYF.

The V call is TRBV7-2, the J call TRBJ1-4, with 8 bases fitting TRBD1. The CDR3 runs to 14 residues. The J segment lost 8 bases and the V segment lost 5 bases, leaving 7 bases of the junction unmatched. From germline, CDR1 is SGHTA and CDR2 FQGNSA. The CDR3 is CASSHDRGSEKLFF. In nucleotides, the CDR3 is TGTGCCAGCAGCCACGACAGGGGAAGCGAAAAACTGTTTTTT.

The chain links TRBV6-5 to TRBJ2-7, with 11 bases matching TRBD1. This CDR3 comprises 15 residues. Unmatched junction bases numbered 11, after V lost 10 bases and J lost 3 bases. Germline-derived CDR1 and CDR2 are MNHEY and SVGAGI. In DNA form, the CDR3 reads TGTGCCACTGCTGCCAGGGACAGGGGGGTCTACGAGCAGTACTTC. Translating gives CATAARDRGVYEQYF.

The chain employs TRBV7-2 and TRBJ2-5; D is possibly TRBD2 (7 bases). Trimming removed 8 bases at V and 1 base at J, with 11 bases between. Per the germline V gene, CDR1 is SGHTA and CDR2 is FQGNSA. The CDR3 length is 13 residues. Written as DNA, the CDR3 is TGTGCCAGCGGGGGGGCTAGCCAAGAGACCCAGTACTTC. Amino acid sequence: CASGGASQETQYF. Together with reference TRBV7-2 and TRBJ2-5, the CDR3 gives the full variable domain: GAGVSQSPSNKVTEKGKDVELRCDPISGHTALYWYRQSLGQGLEFLIYFQGNSAPDKSGLPSDRFSAERTGGSVSTLTIQRTQQEDSAVYLCASGGASQETQYFGPGTRLLVL.

The chain couples TRBV9 to TRBJ2-2; 7 positions match TRBD1. CDR1 and CDR2 from the germline V gene are SGDLS and YYNGEE. The CDR3 loop spans 15 amino acids. Trimming at V came to 4 bases and at J to 0 bases, leaving 3 bases not matched to a gene. CDR3 nucleotide sequence: TGTGCCAGCAGCCCGGGACAGCCGAACACCGGGGAGCTGTTTTTT. This sequence encodes CASSPGQPNTGELFF.

This clone was detected only once. V and J are TRBV27 and TRBJ2-1; D ambiguous. Trimming took 4 bases from V and 0 from J, leaving 10 bases between them. Germline V lookup: CDR1 MNHEY, CDR2 SMNVEV (reference sequence). The CDR3 contains 15 residues. The CDR3 region is CASSSLLSSYNEQFF. DNA of the CDR3: TGTGCCAGCAGTTCGCTCTTGAGCTCCTACAATGAGCAGTTCTTC.

Comments on this clone: One end of the junction varies from germline; a read error may be responsible. The CDR3 is CASSQGRRTGAFF. CDR3 DNA: TGTGCCAGCAGCCAAGGAAGGCGGACTGGAGCTTTCTTT. The chain uses TRBV3-1 (or the pseudogene TRBV3-2) and TRBJ1-1; D gene unclear. The CDR3 extends over 13 amino acids. The V gene's germline CDR1 is LGHDT and CDR2 YNNKEL (reference sequence).

A single count supports this clone. CDR3 loop: CASSVTAGGPMSGAADTQYF. DNA of the CDR3: TGCGCCAGCAGTGTTACAGCGGGGGGGCCGATGTCGGGAGCGGCAGATACGCAGTATTTT. V gene TRBV10-1 combines with J gene TRBJ2-3; 10 bases are a match to TRBD2. This CDR3 is 20 amino acids long. V dropped 4 bases and J dropped 4; count of bases not matched to a gene: 20. Germline CDR1 reads WNHNN; CDR2 reads SYGVQD (reference sequence).

The chain combines TRBV3-1 (or the pseudogene TRBV3-2) with TRBJ1-4; 11 bases match TRBD1. The CDR3 is 13 residues long. V dropped 8 bases and J dropped 9; count of bases not matched to a gene: 5. The V gene's germline CDR1 is LGHDT and CDR2 YNNKEL (reference sequence). The CDR3 reads CASPRDRGKKLFF. For the CDR3, the DNA is TGTGCCAGCCCTCGGGACAGGGGGAAAAAACTGTTTTTT.

V usage is TRBV30 and J usage is TRBJ2-1, with D perhaps TRBD1 (5 bases). Germline-derived CDR1 and CDR2 are GTSNPN and SVGIG (reference sequence). Between the trimmed V and J ends, which lost 5 bases and 3 bases, there was a span of 8 bases. The CDR3 is 12 amino acids. The CDR3 region is CAWGRVYNEQFF. As DNA, the CDR3 is TGTGCCTGGGGCAGGGTCTACAATGAGCAGTTCTTC. Looking up the rest from reference TRBV30 and TRBJ2-1 gives the full variable domain: SQTIHQWPATLVQPVGSPLSLECTVEGTSNPNLYWYRQAAGRGLQLLFYSVGIGQISSEVPQNLSASRPQDRQFILSSKKLLLSDSGFYLCAWGRVYNEQFFGPGTRLTVL.

This rearrangement joins TRBV18 to TRBJ1-1, with 8 bases lining up with TRBD1. Germline V gene lookup returns CDR1 KGHSH and CDR2 LQKENI. The V segment lost 2 bases and the J segment 3 bases; nucleotides outside the gene matches: 8. CDR3 length: 16 amino acids. CDR3 protein: CASSPRYRGTDTEAFF. The CDR3 DNA follows: TGTGCCAGCTCACCAAGATACAGGGGGACAGACACTGAAGCTTTCTTT.

The chain uses TRBV7-2 and TRBJ1-3; possible D gene TRBD1, 5 bases. Deletions cut 0 bases from V and 1 base from J, with 7 bases between. CDR3 length: 15 residues. Germline CDR1 and CDR2: SGHTA and FQGNSA. CDR3 region: CASSLAGGSGNTIYF. In DNA form, the CDR3 reads TGTGCCAGCAGCTTAGCGGGGGGTTCTGGAAACACCATATATTTT.

This clone was observed a few times. The chain carries TRBV28 and TRBJ2-7; weak D call: TRBD1 (6 bases). V was shortened by 6 bases and J by 5 bases, with 14 bases between the two germline ends. Germline lookup yields CDR1 MDHEN and CDR2 SYDVKM. This CDR3 spans 13 amino acids. The CDR3 sequence is CASRTTGLNEQYF. For the CDR3, the DNA is TGTGCCAGCAGAACCACAGGGCTCAACGAGCAGTACTTC.

The rearrangement uses TRBV30 and TRBJ2-5, with 10 bases aligning to TRBD1. The CDR3 is 14 amino acids. Per germline, CDR1 GTSNPN and CDR2 SVGIG (reference sequence). Trimming at V came to 5 bases and at J to 4 bases, leaving 7 bases not matched to a gene. In DNA, the CDR3 is TGTGCCTGGGGCCCCGGGACAGGGGCAGAGACCCAGTACTTC. Translated: CAWGPGTGAETQYF.

V is TRBV9 and J is TRBJ1-4; 7 bases fit TRBD1. After removal of 0 bases from V and 3 bases from J, the junction contained 2 bases not matched to a gene. CDR3 length: 15 amino acids. The V gene's germline CDR1 is SGDLS and CDR2 YYNGEE. CDR3 coding DNA: TGTGCCAGCAGCGTAGTAGGGGGCCCTAATGAAAAACTGTTTTTT. As protein: CASSVVGGPNEKLFF.

The genes are TRBV29-1 and TRBJ2-7, with 9 bases aligning to TRBD1. CDR1 is SQVTM and CDR2 is ANQGSEA in the germline V gene. The CDR3 extends over 13 amino acids. Germline trimming cut 7 bases from V and 4 bases from J; bases unmatched to any gene: 8. CDR3 in DNA: TGCAGCGGAGGGACAGGGACTTCGTACGAGCAGTACTTC. It is translated as CSGGTGTSYEQYF.

This clone was observed a handful of times. J is TRBJ2-1 and V is TRBV24-1, with D maybe TRBD1 (5 bases). From germline, CDR1 is KGHDR and CDR2 SFDVKD. This CDR3 region has 14 residues. V gave up 2 bases and J gave up 4 bases, with 8 bases separating them. CDR3 loop: CATSDSRQYNEQFF. The CDR3 bases are TGTGCCACCAGTGATTCCCGACAGTACAATGAGCAGTTCTTC.

This clone is categorized as medium-sized. The chain combines TRBV7-9 with TRBJ2-5, with 8 positions matching TRBD2. Trimming took 4 bases from V and 2 from J; bases not matched to a gene: 18. Germline CDR1 SEHNR, CDR2 FQNEAQ (reference sequence). The CDR3 loop spans 19 amino acids. The CDR3 sequence: CASSSIVGRGDRYQETQYF. The CDR3 DNA follows: TGTGCCAGCAGCTCGATTGTGGGGCGGGGGGACCGTTATCAAGAGACCCAGTACTTC.

The CDR3: CASRKEQGGNEKLFF. The CDR3 region has the DNA TGTGCCAGCAGGAAAGAACAGGGGGGTAATGAAAAACTGTTTTTT. The J gene is TRBJ1-4, the V gene TRBV5-5; TRBD1 agrees at 8 bases. Per the germline V gene, CDR1 is SGHKS and CDR2 is YYEKEE (reference sequence). V shed 5 bases, J shed 4 bases, and the junction held 7 bases outside the gene matches. CDR3 length: 15 residues.